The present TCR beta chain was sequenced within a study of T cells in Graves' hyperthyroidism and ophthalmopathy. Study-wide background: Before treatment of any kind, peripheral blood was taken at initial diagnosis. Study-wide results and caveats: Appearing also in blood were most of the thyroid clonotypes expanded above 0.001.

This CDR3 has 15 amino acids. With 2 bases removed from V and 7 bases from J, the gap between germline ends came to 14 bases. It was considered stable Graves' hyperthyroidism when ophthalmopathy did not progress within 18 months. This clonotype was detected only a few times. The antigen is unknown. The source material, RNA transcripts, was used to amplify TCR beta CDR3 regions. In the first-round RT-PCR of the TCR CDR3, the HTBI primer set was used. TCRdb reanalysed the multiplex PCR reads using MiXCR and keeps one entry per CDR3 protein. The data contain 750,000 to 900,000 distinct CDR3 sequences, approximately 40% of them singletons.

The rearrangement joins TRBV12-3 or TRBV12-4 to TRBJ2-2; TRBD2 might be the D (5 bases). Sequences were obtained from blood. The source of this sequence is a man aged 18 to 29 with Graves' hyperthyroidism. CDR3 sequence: CASSLWASQDGELFF. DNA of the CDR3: TGTGCCAGCAGTTTATGGGCTAGCCAGGACGGGGAGCTGTTTTTT.